The source of this T cell receptor beta chain is a study of shared clonotypes between healthy human individuals. Study summary: The composition of the donors was a couple of women and a few men aged 18 to 49.

Replicate PCRs were loaded with roughly 300 ng DNA from unsorted PBMC, around 30,000 T cell genomes. The repertoire was sequenced with immunoSEQ multiplex PCR; TCRdb's copy has only in-frame clones and lacks some. Among 450,000 to 500,000 clones, less than 80% were seen once, and the ten largest hold about an eighth. This clone was seen ten or more times. The length of the CDR3 is 14 residues. Germline V CDR1 and CDR2: SGHTA, FQGNSA. V lost 5 bases to trimming and J lost 4 bases, with 15 bases between them. Nashville, Tennessee was home to all donors, who were Caucasian adults. The V gene is TRBV7-2, the J gene TRBJ2-7; D unclear. The sequenced sample was PBMCs. This sequence was found in a middle-aged woman in good health. Some clones in this sample may be carry-over from other donors' samples. CDR3 protein: CASSRPFLGYEQYF. The CDR3 DNA reads as TGTGCCAGCAGCCGCCCTTTTTTGGGGTACGAGCAGTACTTC.